This T cell receptor beta chain was sequenced in a study of T cells in Graves' hyperthyroidism and ophthalmopathy. The junction had 4 bases not matched to a gene; V was cut back by 2 bases and J by 2 bases. Germline values: CDR1 LGHNA, CDR2 YNFKEQ. This CDR3 spans 16 amino acids. The source material, RNA transcripts, was used to amplify TCR beta CDR3 regions. The HTBI primer set drove a first-round RT-PCR of the TCR CDR3. MiXCR, run by TCRdb on the multiplex PCR reads, gives a single entry per CDR3 protein. The table has almost 350,000 distinct CDR3 sequences, roughly 18% seen once; the top ten hold roughly a sixth. This clonotype was recorded at least ten times.

The TCR was taken from a woman aged 35 to 49 with Graves' ophthalmopathy. The rearrangement links TRBV4-2 to TRBJ2-5; 11 bases fit TRBD1. Source material: blood. The CDR3 region has the DNA TGTGCCAGCAGCCAACACCGGGACAGGGGGCAAGAGACCCAGTACTTC. Translated, it gives CASSQHRDRGQETQYF.